These T cell receptor beta chains were read from a single sample in a study of T cells in localized non-small cell lung cancer. Profiling relied on immunoSEQ multiplex PCR, and the TCRdb table lists in-frame clones only, not all of them. The sample comprises fewer than 20,000 clones, roughly 84% of which are singletons, and approximately 23% rests with the top ten. The sample here was peripheral blood, taken before any cancer treatment. All receptors come from a male donor at least 60 years old with stage I lung adenocarcinoma. Both conserved end residues are part of each CDR3. The order of the fields is J gene, V gene, D gene, clone size, CDR3 DNA, CDR3 protein. A D gene is named only where the DNA matches it firmly. Where a row states a size, it is once, few, many or the class of an expanded clone; other rows omit it.

J: TRBJ2-3; V: TRBV19; D: .; size: .; DNA: TGTGCCAGTAGCTCGTCGGACCCCGGGCCAGATACGCAGTATTTT; CDR3: CASSSSDPGPDTQYF
J: TRBJ2-3; V: TRBV5-6; D: .; size: .; DNA: TGTGCCAGCAGCTTGGATGATACAGATACGCAGTATTTT; CDR3: CASSLDDTDTQYF
J: TRBJ1-6; V: TRBV6-6; D: TRBD1; size: .; DNA: TGTGCCAGCAGTTACACCGGGACAGTCAATTCACCCCTCCACTTT; CDR3: CASSYTGTVNSPLHF
J: TRBJ1-6; V: TRBV5-5; D: TRBD1; size: .; DNA: TGTGCCAGCAGCACGGGCGCCGGGACAGGGGGGTCACCCCTCCACTTT; CDR3: CASSTGAGTGGSPLHF
J: TRBJ2-5; V: TRBV11-2; D: .; size: .; DNA: TGTGCCAGCAGCTTTGGGGCGGGTGACCCCGGGAGAACCCAGTACTTC; CDR3: CASSFGAGDPGRTQYF
J: TRBJ2-5; V: TRBV18; D: .; size: .; DNA: TGTGCCAGCTCACCGCCTCAAGAGACCCAGTACTTC; CDR3: CASSPPQETQYF
J: TRBJ2-7; V: TRBV2; D: .; size: .; DNA: TGTGCCAGCAGGAGCCGCTCGGCACCCGAGCAGTACTTC; CDR3: CASRSRSAPEQYF
J: TRBJ2-1; V: TRBV7-9; D: TRBD2; size: .; DNA: TGTGCCAGCAGCGTTAGCGGGAATGGGCCGTTCAACCCTAACAATGAGCAGTTCTTC; CDR3: CASSVSGNGPFNPNNEQFF
J: TRBJ2-1; V: TRBV5-1; D: .; size: .; DNA: TGCGCCAGCAGCACGGATAGCGGTTACAATGAGCAGTTCTTC; CDR3: CASSTDSGYNEQFF
J: TRBJ2-1; V: TRBV28; D: TRBD2; size: .; DNA: TGTGCCAGCAGTTTAACGGAACTAGCGAACAATGAGCAGTTCTTC; CDR3: CASSLTELANNEQFF
J: TRBJ2-1; V: TRBV5-5; D: TRBD2; size: .; DNA: TGTGCCAGCAGCTGGGGCGGCGGGAGTGGAAATGAGCAGTTCTTC; CDR3: CASSWGGGSGNEQFF
J: TRBJ1-2; V: TRBV28; D: .; size: .; DNA: TGTGCCAGCAGTTTCCCGACACAGGGAGCTGACTACACCTTC; CDR3: CASSFPTQGADYTF
J: TRBJ2-2; V: TRBV4-2; D: .; size: .; DNA: TGTGCCAGCAGCCAAGGTGAGCCGAACACCGGGGAGCTGTTTTTT; CDR3: CASSQGEPNTGELFF
J: TRBJ2-7; V: TRBV6-5; D: .; size: .; DNA: TGTGCCAGCACTGGGGGCCTTCGCGAGCAGTACTTC; CDR3: CASTGGLREQYF
J: TRBJ1-5; V: TRBV19; D: TRBD1; size: .; DNA: TGTGCCAGTAGTATAGAAGGCAGGGGGCTGGTGGGTGGCAATCAGCCCCAGCATTTT; CDR3: CASSIEGRGLVGGNQPQHF
J: TRBJ1-5; V: TRBV19; D: TRBD1; size: .; DNA: TGTGCCAGTAGTCGGGACAGGGCAAAACCCCAGCATTTT; CDR3: CASSRDRAKPQHF
J: TRBJ2-1; V: TRBV6-5; D: .; size: few; DNA: TGTGCCAGCAGTTACTCGCTGGGCGCGGCCAGGAAGTTCTTC; CDR3: CASSYSLGAARKFF
J: TRBJ2-4; V: TRBV10-3; D: TRBD1; size: .; DNA: TGTGCCATCAGCGACAGGGAGAGCAAAAACATTCAGTACTTC; CDR3: CAISDRESKNIQYF
J: TRBJ2-5; V: TRBV18; D: TRBD2; size: .; DNA: TGTGCCAGCTCCGGACAGGGTGTTAGCGGGAGGGCCGGCGAGACCCAGTACTTC; CDR3: CASSGQGVSGRAGETQYF
J: TRBJ2-1; V: TRBV10-3; D: .; size: .; DNA: TGTGCCATCAGTGAGTCCCCGTCCCTTCCCACCGGTGAGCAGTTCTTC; CDR3: CAISESPSLPTGEQFF
J: TRBJ2-5; V: TRBV18; D: .; size: .; DNA: TGTGCCAGTTTCCGAGGGGTCACAGAGACCCAGTACTTC; CDR3: CASFRGVTETQYF
J: TRBJ1-4; V: TRBV4-1; D: .; size: .; DNA: TGCGCCAGCAGCCAAGATTGGACTGCAACTAATGAAAAACTGTTTTTT; CDR3: CASSQDWTATNEKLFF
J: TRBJ2-2; V: TRBV9; D: TRBD1; size: once; DNA: TGTGCCAGCAGCGTCGGACAGGGGCCCCGAGGGGAGCTGTTTTTT; CDR3: CASSVGQGPRGELFF
J: TRBJ1-5; V: TRBV6-5; D: .; size: .; DNA: TGTGCCAGCGGCCGCGGTGGGCTCAATCAGCCCCAGCATTTT; CDR3: CASGRGGLNQPQHF
J: TRBJ1-4; V: TRBV18; D: .; size: once; DNA: TGTGCCAGCTCCCCCTCCCCCGGAATAGAACTGTTTTTT; CDR3: CASSPSPGIELFF
J: TRBJ2-3; V: TRBV29-1; D: .; size: .; DNA: TGCAGCGTTGAAGGGGGCACAGATACGCAGTATTTT; CDR3: CSVEGGTDTQYF
J: TRBJ1-5; V: TRBV7-8; D: TRBD1; size: .; DNA: TGTGCCAGCAGATCGGGACAGGGGACACAGCCCCAGCATTTT; CDR3: CASRSGQGTQPQHF
J: TRBJ2-7; V: TRBV10-2; D: TRBD2; size: .; DNA: TGCGCCAGCAGCGTCAGCGGGGGGGTAGGCGAGCAGTACTTC; CDR3: CASSVSGGVGEQYF
J: TRBJ2-7; V: TRBV28; D: TRBD1; size: .; DNA: TGTGCCAGCATAAACAGGGGCCACGAGCAGTACTTC; CDR3: CASINRGHEQYF
J: TRBJ2-5; V: TRBV6-1; D: .; size: .; DNA: TGTGCCAGCTGGAACAGGGCAGAGACCCAGTACTTC; CDR3: CASWNRAETQYF
J: TRBJ2-6; V: TRBV6-5; D: .; size: .; DNA: TGTGCCAGCAGTTACTCGATGGGGGACGGCGTCCTGACTTTC; CDR3: CASSYSMGDGVLTF
J: TRBJ2-1; V: TRBV6-1; D: TRBD2; size: .; DNA: TGTGCCAGCAGTGCAGGAAAACTAGCGGGGGGGCAAGATGAGCAGTTCTTC; CDR3: CASSAGKLAGGQDEQFF
J: TRBJ2-2; V: TRBV5-5; D: .; size: .; DNA: TGTGCCAGCAGCTTGGGCCAGCCCGACACCGGGGAGCTGTTTTTT; CDR3: CASSLGQPDTGELFF
J: TRBJ2-3; V: TRBV5-4; D: TRBD2; size: .; DNA: TGTGCCAGCAGCTTGGCTAGCGGGGGCACAGATACGCAGTATTTT; CDR3: CASSLASGGTDTQYF
J: TRBJ2-1; V: TRBV14; D: .; size: .; DNA: TGTGCCAGCAGCCAACCCAGCGATAGAAATGAGCAGTTCTTC; CDR3: CASSQPSDRNEQFF
J: TRBJ1-5; V: TRBV10-1; D: .; size: few; DNA: TGCGCCAGCAGTGAAACGGTTGGCCGGGCCCAGCATTTT; CDR3: CASSETVGRAQHF
J: TRBJ2-2; V: TRBV11-3; D: .; size: .; DNA: TGTGCCAGCAGCTTGGACCTCACCGGGGAGCTGTTTTTT; CDR3: CASSLDLTGELFF
J: TRBJ2-6; V: TRBV2; D: .; size: few; DNA: TGTGCCAGCAGTGAAGCGTGGAACTCTGGGGCCAACGTCCTGACTTTC; CDR3: CASSEAWNSGANVLTF
J: TRBJ2-5; V: TRBV5-1; D: .; size: .; DNA: TGCGCCAGCAGCTTCCTGAAGCACGGGACCCAACCCCAAGAGACCCAGTACTTC; CDR3: CASSFLKHGTQPQETQYF
J: TRBJ2-1; V: TRBV6-5; D: TRBD2; size: .; DNA: TGTGCCAGCTCCCGGACTAGAAGGTTTGATGAGCAGTTCTTC; CDR3: CASSRTRRFDEQFF
J: TRBJ2-2; V: TRBV7-2; D: .; size: .; DNA: TGTGCCAGCAGCCTCCAGGTGAACACCGGGGAGCTGTTTTTT; CDR3: CASSLQVNTGELFF
J: TRBJ2-7; V: TRBV6-5; D: TRBD2; size: .; DNA: TGTGCCAGCAGCCTTACCTCGACTAGCGGCTACGAGCAGTACTTC; CDR3: CASSLTSTSGYEQYF